This T cell receptor (beta chain) was obtained from a study of regulatory T cells in long-lasting Graves disease. Noted time point: newly diagnosed GD, antithyroid drugs for less than 3 months. Making the TCR library involved RNA that had been extracted from PBMCs. Ten or more counts support this clonotype. Building the TCR beta libraries relied on iRepertoire HTBI primers, and CDR3 regions underwent Arm-PCR. In TCRdb, the multiplex PCR reads were re-called with MiXCR into one record per CDR3 protein. The data hold under 450,000 distinct CDR3 sequences, with approximately 10% observed a single time. The CDR3 runs 13 residues. J was trimmed by 8 bases and V by 5 bases; bases with no gene match: 8. CDR1 and CDR2 (germline): SGHTA, FQGNSA. The same sample was also used in a study of T cells in Graves' hyperthyroidism and ophthalmopathy.

The receptor's source is a woman aged 18-29 years with Graves disease. This specimen consisted of peripheral blood mononuclear cells (PBMCs), obtained at new diagnosis, from a patient treated with antithyroid drugs. The V gene is TRBV7-2, the J gene TRBJ1-2; 7 bases align to TRBD1. The CDR3 DNA is TGTGCCAGCAGCCAGTTGGGACAGAGGGGCTACACCTTC. Protein product: CASSQLGQRGYTF.